The 17 T cell receptor beta chains listed next were all sequenced from one sample in a study of molecular identifiers for immune sequencing clone quantification. MiXCR, run by TCRdb on the PCR reads, gives a single entry per CDR3 protein. The sample holds 400,000 to 600,000 distinct CDR3 sequences, roughly 23% seen once. The specimen sequenced was naive CD8+ T cells from blood, with Jurkat cell RNA spiked in. Subset denoted: FACS-sorted CD8+CD4-CCR7+CD45RA+ naive T cells. The source is a human donor in good health. Some libraries in this study had Jurkat cell RNA spiked in.

The chain combines TRBV20-1 with TRBJ2-7; possibly TRBD2 for D (5 bases). The CDR3 runs to 15 residues. V lost 6 bases, J lost 3 bases, and 21 bases lay in between. Per the germline V gene, CDR1 is DFQATT and CDR2 is SNEGSKA (reference sequence). For the CDR3, the DNA is TGCAGTGCAAACGGACTGGACTCTTGGGACTACGAGCAGTACTTC. This codes for CSANGLDSWDYEQYF.

On this clonotype itself: This may stem from a read error, because a much larger clone lies one nucleotide away. This chain uses TRBV29-1 with TRBJ2-2; D perhaps matches TRBD2 (5 bases). The CDR3 is made up of 13 amino acids. Germline lookup yields CDR1 SQVTM and CDR2 ANQGSEA. CDR3 protein: CSVELVNTGELLF. The CDR3 DNA reads as TGCAGCGTTGAACTGGTGAACACCGGGGAGCTGCTTTTT.

This clonotype turned up a few times. The chain is built from TRBV7-9 and TRBJ2-7; weak D call: TRBD2 (6 bases). CDR3 length: 15 amino acids. The ends were cut back, 4 bases at V and 5 bases at J, with 18 bases in the middle. Germline CDR1 SEHNR, CDR2 FQNEAQ (reference sequence). The DNA for the CDR3 is TGTGCCAGCAGCTCTCTAGTTGGCCGGGGGAACGAGCAGTACTTC. Amino acid sequence: CASSSLVGRGNEQYF.

This chain uses TRBV27 with TRBJ1-2, with D tentatively TRBD1 (6 bases). Trimming removed 6 bases at V and 7 bases at J, with 21 bases between. Germline-derived CDR1 and CDR2 are MNHEY and SMNVEV (reference sequence). The CDR3 extends over 15 amino acids. The CDR3, as DNA: TGTGCCAGCAGCCCGAGTTGGGGGGGCCAAGGTGGCTACACCTTC. It specifies CASSPSWGGQGGYTF.

This clonotype was picked up a small number of times. V and J are TRBV4-3 and TRBJ1-1; perhaps TRBD1 as D (6 bases). This CDR3 contains 16 residues. The V end lost 4 bases, the J end lost 4 bases, and 19 bases lay between the germline ends. CDR1 is LGHNA and CDR2 is YSLEER in the germline V gene. The CDR3 protein is CASSLGPTGTGTEAFF. DNA for the CDR3: TGCGCCAGCAGCCTCGGACCAACAGGGACGGGCACTGAAGCTTTCTTT.

The chain is built from TRBV20-1 and TRBJ2-7; no reliable D call. The V end was cut by 6 bases, the J end by 3 bases, with 9 bases between. Germline lookup yields CDR1 DFQATT and CDR2 SNEGSKA (reference sequence). The CDR3 extends over 11 amino acids. CDR3 DNA: TGCAGTGCCACCGGATACTACGAGCAGTACTTC. Protein sequence: CSATGYYEQYF.

This clonotype was counted a single time. A much larger clone is a single base away; this may be a read error. CDR3 sequence reads: CSAHVRSVSYKQYF. The CDR3 DNA reads as TGCAGTGCCCACGTGAGGTCAGTCTCCTACAAGCAGTACTTC. The J gene is TRBJ2-7, the V gene TRBV20-1; D gene ambiguous. This CDR3 spans 14 amino acids. CDR1 and CDR2 from the germline V gene are DFQATT and SNEGSKA (reference sequence).

This clonotype was counted ten times or more. The chain has TRBV10-3 and TRBJ2-3; 11 bases fit TRBD1. The CDR3 runs 16 residues. J gave up 4 bases and V 2 bases, and 5 bases lay outside the gene matches. Germline values: CDR1 ENHRY, CDR2 SYGVKD. In DNA form, the CDR3 reads TGTGCCATCAGTGAGGGACAGGGGGCCCTTTCAGATACGCAGTATTTT. It is translated as CAISEGQGALSDTQYF.

Regarding this clonotype: A much more abundant neighbour one base away suggests this may be a read error. The gene calls are TRBV4-1 and TRBJ2-2; 8 nucleotides agree with TRBD2. The CDR3 spans 16 residues. Per the germline V gene, CDR1 is MGHRA and CDR2 is YSYEKL. This chain's CDR3 is CANSLIGQRGTGELFF. The DNA of the CDR3 is TGCGCCAACAGCCTCATTGGGCAGCGGGGGACCGGGGAGCTGTTTTTT.

In its sample, this clonotype was seen a few times. The chain couples TRBV10-3 to TRBJ1-1; no definite D call. The CDR3 sequence is 11 residues long. Germline lookup yields CDR1 ENHRY and CDR2 SYGVKD. Deletions cut 0 bases from V and 11 bases from J, with 7 bases between. The CDR3 DNA reads TGTGCCATCAGTGAGTCGACTCAGGCTTTCTTT. Translated, it gives CAISESTQAFF.

This clonotype has a handful of counts. The chain carries TRBV7-9 and TRBJ1-2, with TRBD1 identical over 9 bases. With 2 bases clipped from V and 4 bases from J, the junction kept 8 bases outside the gene matches. The CDR3 loop spans 16 amino acids. Germline V gene sequence: CDR1 SEHNR, CDR2 FQNEAQ (reference sequence). The chain's CDR3 is CASSLTPTDRGYGYTF. The CDR3 DNA reads TGTGCCAGCAGCTTAACCCCGACGGACAGGGGCTATGGCTACACCTTC.

This clonotype has at least ten counts. The gene calls are TRBV19 and TRBJ1-5; D unresolved. Germline-derived CDR1 and CDR2 are LNHDA and SQIVND (reference sequence). This CDR3 is built from 14 residues. Trimming took off 3 bases at V and 2 bases at J, with 8 bases between the two ends. The CDR3 DNA sequence: TGTGCCAGTAGTATTTCCGGACGCAATCAGCCCCAGCATTTT. Encoded protein: CASSISGRNQPQHF. Using reference TRBV19 and TRBJ1-5 for the parts outside the CDR3, the full variable domain is DGGITQSPKYLFRKEGQNVTLSCEQNLNHDAMYWYRQDPGQGLRLIYYSQIVNDFQKGDIAEGYSVSREKKESFPLTVTSAQKNPTAFYLCASSISGRNQPQHFGDGTRLSIL.

The chain employs TRBV4-1 and TRBJ1-6; D perhaps matches TRBD1 (5 bases). Trimming removed 0 bases at V and 7 bases at J, with 16 bases between. The CDR3 totals 17 residues. The germline V gene encodes CDR1 MGHRA and CDR2 YSYEKL. Written as DNA, the CDR3 is TGCGCCAGCAGCCAAGAACCGACAGTCTTTGGCAATTCACCCCTCCACTTT. This translates into CASSQEPTVFGNSPLHF.

The chain is built from TRBV29-1 and TRBJ2-7, with D uncertain. V was pared by 6 bases and J by 0 bases, with 15 bases between. From germline, CDR1 is SQVTM and CDR2 ANQGSEA. This CDR3 is 14 amino acids long. The CDR3 nucleotides read TGCAGCGTCAGAGGCCGCGGATCCTCCTACGAGCAGTACTTC. Protein sequence: CSVRGRGSSYEQYF.

This clonotype was seen more than once but under ten times. The chain recombines TRBV7-9 with TRBJ1-1, with TRBD1 as a possible D gene (5 bases). CDR3 length: 15 residues. V lost 5 bases to trimming and J lost 5 bases, with 18 bases between them. Germline lookup yields CDR1 SEHNR and CDR2 FQNEAQ (reference sequence). The CDR3 spells CASSGWQGIGTEAFF. The CDR3 DNA is TGTGCCAGCAGCGGTTGGCAGGGTATCGGAACTGAAGCTTTCTTT.

The chain carries TRBV5-1 and TRBJ1-3; D call uncertain. There are 16 residues in the CDR3. The germline V gene has CDR1 SGHRS and CDR2 YFSETQ. V was pared by 1 base and J by 0 bases, with 11 bases between. The CDR3 nucleotides are TGCGCCAGCAGCTTGACAGACCTTAGCTCTGGAAACACCATATATTTT. This sequence encodes CASSLTDLSSGNTIYF.

This clonotype was counted ten times or more. The chain carries TRBV6-5 and TRBJ1-5; a possible D gene is TRBD1 (5 bases). The V gene's germline CDR1 is MNHEY and CDR2 SVGAGI. This CDR3 is built from 16 residues. Trimming removed 5 bases from V and 0 bases from J, with 14 bases in between. The CDR3 DNA follows: TGTGCCAGCAGTCCTCAGGGTTGGGGTAGCAATCAGCCCCAGCATTTT. Translated, it gives CASSPQGWGSNQPQHF.